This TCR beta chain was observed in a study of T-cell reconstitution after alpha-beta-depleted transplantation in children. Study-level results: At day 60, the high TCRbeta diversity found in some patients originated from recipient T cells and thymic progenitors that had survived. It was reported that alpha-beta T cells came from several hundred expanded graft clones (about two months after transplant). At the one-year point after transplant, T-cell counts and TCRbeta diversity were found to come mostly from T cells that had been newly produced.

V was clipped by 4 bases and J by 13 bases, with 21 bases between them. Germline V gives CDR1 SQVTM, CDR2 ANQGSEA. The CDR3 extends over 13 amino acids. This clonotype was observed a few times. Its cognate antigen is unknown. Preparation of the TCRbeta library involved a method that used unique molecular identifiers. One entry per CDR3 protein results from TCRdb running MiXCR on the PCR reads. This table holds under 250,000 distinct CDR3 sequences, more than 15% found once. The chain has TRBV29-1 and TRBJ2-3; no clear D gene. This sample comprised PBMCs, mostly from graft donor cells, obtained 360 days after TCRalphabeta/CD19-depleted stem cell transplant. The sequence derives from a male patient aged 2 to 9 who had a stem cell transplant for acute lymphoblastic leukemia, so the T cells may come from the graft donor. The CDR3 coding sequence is TGCAGCGTTGGATTACCGTACTCACAGTTGGAGTATTTT. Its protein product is CSVGLPYSQLEYF.